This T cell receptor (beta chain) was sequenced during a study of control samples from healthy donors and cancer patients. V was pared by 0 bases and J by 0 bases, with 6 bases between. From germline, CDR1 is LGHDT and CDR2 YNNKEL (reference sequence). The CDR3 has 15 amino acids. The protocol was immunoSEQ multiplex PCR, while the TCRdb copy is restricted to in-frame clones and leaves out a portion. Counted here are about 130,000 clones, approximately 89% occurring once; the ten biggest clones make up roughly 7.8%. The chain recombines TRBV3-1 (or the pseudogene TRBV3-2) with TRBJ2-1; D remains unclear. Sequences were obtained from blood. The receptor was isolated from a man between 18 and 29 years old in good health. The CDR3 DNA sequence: TGTGCCAGCAGCCAAGATTGGTCCTCCTACAATGAGCAGTTCTTC. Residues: CASSQDWSSYNEQFF.